The 11 T cell receptor beta chains given below trace back to one sample, sequenced in a study of neurological immune-mediated disorders. TCRdb used MiXCR to reprocess the 5' RACE reads, holding one entry per CDR3 protein. Among tens of thousands of distinct CDR3 sequences listed, roughly 3.2% were seen once. Sequenced sample: PBMCs. These receptors originate from a man aged 40-49 years with multiple sclerosis.

There are many counts of this clonotype. CDR3: CASSIADHNEQFF. The CDR3 nucleotides are TGTGCCAGCAGTATAGCGGACCACAATGAGCAGTTCTTC. V usage is TRBV6-5 and J usage is TRBJ2-1; weak D call: TRBD2 (6 bases). The CDR3 has 13 residues. The V gene's germline CDR1 is MNHEY and CDR2 SVGAGI. V gave up 5 bases and J gave up 5 bases, with 10 bases separating them.

The CDR3 nucleotides read TGTGCCAGCAGCCAACTAGCGGGGGGGCCGGATACGCAGTATTTT. It yields the protein CASSQLAGGPDTQYF. The chain combines TRBV3-1 with TRBJ2-3, with TRBD2 matching over 12 bases. V shed 2 bases and J 6 bases; nucleotides not matched to a gene: 3. This CDR3 region has 15 residues. Germline V CDR1 and CDR2: LGHDT, YNNKEL (reference sequence).

At least ten counts were recorded for this clonotype. The V call is TRBV12-3 or TRBV12-4, the J call TRBJ2-3; D ambiguous. The CDR3 sequence is 14 residues long. V lost 3 bases, J lost 3 bases, and 10 bases lay in between. CDR3 in DNA: TGTGCCAGCAGTTTCAATGGGAATACAGATACGCAGTATTTT. Translation: CASSFNGNTDTQYF.

This clonotype was seen repeatedly, ten times or more. This chain links TRBV5-1 with TRBJ2-1; 14 bases agree with TRBD2. Germline trimming cut 0 bases from V and 9 bases from J; bases unmatched to any gene: 5. From germline, CDR1 is SGHRS and CDR2 YFSETQ. The CDR3 totals 16 residues. The DNA of the CDR3 is TGCGCCAGCAGCTTGGCAGGGACTAGCGGGAGATCTGAGCAGTTCTTC. It translates to CASSLAGTSGRSEQFF.

This clonotype came up a few times. A much larger clone differs from this one at a single base, so this may be a read error. J is TRBJ2-1 and V is TRBV12-3 or TRBV12-4; D gene uncertain. The CDR3 totals 11 residues. In DNA, the CDR3 is TGTGCCAACAGTCACGAACCTGAGCAGTTCTTC. Translation: CANSHEPEQFF.

The table lists this clonotype with many counts. This chain uses TRBV20-1 with TRBJ1-1; 9 nucleotides align to TRBD1. After removal of 4 bases from V and 4 bases from J, the junction contained 4 bases not matched to a gene. CDR1 and CDR2 (germline): DFQATT, SNEGSKA (reference sequence). The CDR3 has 13 amino acids. The CDR3 sequence: CSATNRGPTEAFF. CDR3 in DNA: TGCAGTGCTACAAACAGGGGGCCCACTGAAGCTTTCTTT.

This clonotype has at least ten counts. The gene calls are TRBV4-2 and TRBJ1-1; D is perhaps TRBD1 (5 bases). CDR3 length equals 16 residues. Trimming removed 0 bases at V and 3 bases at J, with 14 bases between. Germline V gene sequence: CDR1 LGHNA, CDR2 YNFKEQ. DNA for the CDR3: TGTGCCAGCAGCCAAGAATGGGGGAGGTCGGACACTGAAGCTTTCTTT. This sequence encodes CASSQEWGRSDTEAFF.

This clonotype was counted ten times or more. The rearrangement links TRBV27 to TRBJ1-1, with TRBD1 matching 8 bases. The CDR3 consists of 14 residues. CDR1 and CDR2 from the germline V gene are MNHEY and SMNVEV (reference sequence). V gave up 6 bases and J gave up 3 bases; unmatched junction bases: 6. CDR3 region: CASSLDRADTEAFF. Written as DNA, the CDR3 is TGTGCCAGCAGCCTGGACAGGGCGGACACTGAAGCTTTCTTT.

This clonotype was detected ten times or more. This chain joins TRBV12-3 or TRBV12-4 and TRBJ1-2, with TRBD1 matching 10 bases. CDR3 length: 15 amino acids. The J segment lost 5 bases and the V segment lost 7 bases, leaving 10 bases of the junction unmatched. The CDR3 DNA reads as TGTGCCAGCACCCCGGGACAGGGGCTTCGTTATGGCTACACCTTC. It encodes CASTPGQGLRYGYTF.

Points on this clonotype: A much larger clone lies one base from this, so it may be a read error. The chain has TRBV4-1 and TRBJ2-7, with a tentative D call TRBD2 (5 bases). This CDR3 is 12 amino acids long. Per the germline V gene, CDR1 is MGHRA and CDR2 is YSYEKL. CDR3 residues: CDSSARGGEQYF. CDR3 DNA sequence: TGCGACAGCAGCGCACGAGGAGGCGAGCAGTACTTC.

In this sample, this clonotype turned up many times. The gene calls are TRBV24-1 and TRBJ2-3; no definite D call. Germline CDR1 KGHDR, CDR2 SFDVKD. Deletions cut 1 base from V and 0 bases from J, with 10 bases between. CDR3 length: 16 amino acids. The CDR3 region has the DNA TGTGCCACCAGTGATTTACCCGGGCGTAGCACAGATACGCAGTATTTT. As protein: CATSDLPGRSTDTQYF.